This TCR beta chain was retrieved from a study of beta chain features in type 1 diabetes. Points from the study as a whole: TCRB CDR3s from Type 1 diabetes patients were moderately but significantly shorter in all four CD4+ subsets.

Every isolated RNA sample was fully reverse transcribed, so sequencing captured expressed TCRB transcripts. Sequenced by immunoSEQ multiplex PCR; TCRdb stores in-frame clones only, minus some. This table holds nearly 350,000 clones, 9.3% found once. As to this clone: The target antigen is unknown.

The CDR3 extends over 13 amino acids. Germline assignment: CDR1 MNHNY and CDR2 SVGAGI (reference sequence). V was trimmed by 7 bases and J by 5 bases, leaving 14 bases between them. Approximately 110 mL of blood, on average, came from one heparinised draw per donor. Sorted CD4+ subsets: naive, central memory, regulatory, stem cell-like memory (CD45RO/CCR7/CD25/CD127/CD95/CD27 panel). The clonotype comes from a man aged 30 to 39 with type 1 diabetes. V usage is TRBV6-6 and J usage is TRBJ1-1, with a possible D match to TRBD1 (5 bases). The sequencing sample was made of central memory CD4+ T cells from blood. DNA of the CDR3: TGTGCCAGCATGCGTAAGGGGCGGACTGAAGCTTTCTTT. Residues: CASMRKGRTEAFF.